The 3 T cell receptor beta chains below were found in one sample sequenced in a study of PD-1 blockade in classical Hodgkin lymphoma. Sequencing was performed with immunoSEQ multiplex PCR; in TCRdb, only in-frame clones are kept and a portion is missing. The sample consists of fewer than 90,000 clones, over 90% of them appearing once. The sample's time point: newly diagnosed, previously untreated cHL patient sample. Sequencing was done on a sample of peripheral blood mononuclear cells (PBMCs). These receptors were obtained from a human donor with classical Hodgkin lymphoma.

The V call is TRBV18, the J call TRBJ2-1, with D possibly being TRBD1 or TRBD2 (5 bases each). V lost 3 bases, J lost 7 bases, and 16 bases lay in between. The CDR3 covers 15 residues. Looked up from germline, CDR1 is KGHSH and CDR2 is LQKENI. This CDR3 reads CASSPTGTGTNEQFF. DNA of the CDR3: TGTGCCAGCTCACCGACCGGGACGGGGACGAATGAGCAGTTCTTC.

The chain couples TRBV7-9 to TRBJ1-1; no clear D gene. Germline values: CDR1 SEHNR, CDR2 FQNEAQ (reference sequence). The CDR3 sequence is 13 residues long. Between the trimmed V and J ends, which lost 1 base and 3 bases, there was a span of 6 bases. For the CDR3, the DNA is TGTGCCAGCAGCTTAGGTGTTCACACTGAAGCTTTCTTT. It codes for CASSLGVHTEAFF.

The table lists this clone with a count of one. V is TRBV25-1 and J is TRBJ2-5, with D uncertain. This CDR3 comprises 15 residues. Trimming took off 2 bases at V and 1 base at J, with 11 bases between the two ends. Germline assignment: CDR1 MGHDK and CDR2 SYGVNS. The CDR3 DNA reads TGTGCCAGCAGTGAAATTCAGCCAGGCCAAGAGACCCAGTACTTC. Amino acids: CASSEIQPGQETQYF. The full variable domain, rest sourced from reference TRBV25-1 and TRBJ2-5, is EADIYQTPRYLVIGTGKKITLECSQTMGHDKMYWYQQDPGMELHLIHYSYGVNSTEKGDLSSESTVSRIRTEHFPLTLESARPSHTSQYLCASSEIQPGQETQYFGPGTRLLVL.